Listed below are T cell receptor beta chains from one sample, sequenced in a study of blood T cell repertoires in COVID-19. Here immunoSEQ multiplex PCR was the method, and the copy in TCRdb shows in-frame clones only, minus some. The table shows some 89,000 clones, with around nine tenths occurring only once. Sequenced input: peripheral blood. The receptor source for this set is a man in his forties or fifties with acute or convalescent COVID-19. CDR3s include the opening cysteine and the closing phenylalanine or tryptophan. The D gene is left open where the match is weak. Clone size is not always given. Where it is, it says once, few, many or a class for expanded clones.

NA	NA	TRBV5-5	TRBJ1-1	CASSFRDSGTEAFF	TGTGCCAGCAGCTTCCGGGATAGCGGCACTGAAGCTTTCTTT
NA	TRBD2	TRBV7-8	TRBJ2-7	CASSLAVLADSYEQYF	TGTGCCAGCAGCTTAGCCGTGCTAGCGGACTCCTACGAGCAGTACTTC
NA	TRBD1	TRBV6-1	TRBJ1-1	CASSESGTGRTEAFF	TGTGCCAGCAGTGAATCGGGGACAGGGCGCACTGAAGCTTTCTTT
NA	TRBD1	TRBV29-1	TRBJ1-1	CSVEDQGQGIMNTEAFF	TGCAGCGTTGAAGATCAGGGACAGGGCATCATGAACACTGAAGCTTTCTTT
NA	NA	TRBV7-3	TRBJ1-1	CASSEGKNTEAFF	TGTGCCAGCTCCGAGGGCAAGAACACTGAAGCTTTCTTT
NA	TRBD1	TRBV19	TRBJ2-5	CASSPNRDRGLGVGQYF	TGTGCCAGTAGCCCTAACCGGGACAGGGGTCTCGGGGTGGGCCAGTACTTC
NA	TRBD1	TRBV5-1	TRBJ1-1	CASSLGQGFTEAFF	TGCGCCAGCAGCTTGGGACAGGGGTTCACTGAAGCTTTCTTT
NA	NA	TRBV4-1	TRBJ1-5	CASSDSGNLGNQPQHF	TGCGCCAGCAGCGACTCGGGAAATTTGGGCAATCAGCCCCAGCATTTT
NA	NA	TRBV29-1	TRBJ2-1	CSVESEQSSYNEQFF	TGCAGCGTTGAAAGTGAACAGAGCTCCTACAATGAGCAGTTCTTC
NA	NA	TRBV28	TRBJ1-4	CASSRQTVSNEKLFF	TGTGCCAGCAGTCGACAGACTGTGTCTAATGAAAAACTGTTTTTT
NA	NA	TRBV19	TRBJ1-2	CASSISSFNYGYTF	TGTGCCAGTAGTATCTCGAGCTTCAACTATGGCTACACCTTC
NA	TRBD2	TRBV9	TRBJ2-2	CASSSRLAGATGELFF	TGTGCCAGCAGCTCTCGACTAGCGGGGGCCACCGGGGAGCTGTTTTTT
NA	TRBD1	TRBV3-1/TRBV3-2	TRBJ1-3	CASSQGTGGNTIYF	TGTGCCAGCAGCCAGGGGACAGGTGGAAACACCATATATTTT
NA	TRBD2	TRBV3-1/TRBV3-2	TRBJ2-1	CASSQTSGRSSYNEQFF	TGTGCCAGCAGCCAAACAAGCGGGAGGAGCTCCTACAATGAGCAGTTCTTC
once	TRBD1	TRBV29-1	TRBJ2-3	CSAGTGNTDTQYF	TGCAGCGCCGGGACAGGTAACACAGATACGCAGTATTTT
once	TRBD2	TRBV3-1/TRBV3-2	TRBJ2-1	CASRRGGVLGNEQFF	TGTGCCAGCAGGCGGGGAGGGGTCCTGGGCAATGAGCAGTTCTTC
NA	TRBD2	TRBV6-5	TRBJ2-1	CATRGTSGYNEQFF	TGTGCCACCAGGGGGACTAGCGGTTACAATGAGCAGTTCTTC
NA	TRBD2	TRBV7-6	TRBJ2-2	CASSQDPAGGPAGELFF	TGTGCCAGCAGTCAAGACCCCGCGGGGGGGCCGGCCGGGGAGCTGTTTTTT
once	TRBD2	TRBV11-2	TRBJ2-7	CASSSPAATSGSSYEQYF	TGTGCCAGCAGCTCGCCCGCCGCAACTAGCGGGAGTTCCTACGAGCAGTACTTC
NA	TRBD2	TRBV18	TRBJ2-1	CASSPRTSGRARDEQFF	TGTGCCAGCTCACCACGGACTAGCGGGAGGGCCAGGGATGAGCAGTTCTTC
NA	TRBD2	TRBV2	TRBJ2-5	CASSEANPSGFQETQYF	TGTGCCAGCAGTGAAGCTAATCCTAGCGGATTCCAAGAGACCCAGTACTTC
NA	TRBD1	TRBV11-2	TRBJ1-6	CASSPTGSRYNSPLHF	TGTGCCAGCAGCCCGACAGGGAGTAGGTATAATTCACCCCTCCACTTT
once	NA	TRBV4-2	TRBJ1-4	CASSQVSATNEKLFF	TGTGCCAGCAGCCAAGTATCAGCAACTAATGAAAAACTGTTTTTT
NA	NA	TRBV5-6	TRBJ2-1	CASSRGQISYNEQFF	TGTGCCAGCAGCAGGGGACAAATCTCGTACAATGAGCAGTTCTTC
NA	NA	TRBV7-9	TRBJ2-5	CASSHLLDRAQETQYF	TGTGCCAGCAGCCACCTACTCGACAGAGCCCAAGAGACCCAGTACTTC
NA	NA	TRBV15	TRBJ1-1	CATTNGPQGQNTEAFF	TGTGCCACCACCAATGGGCCCCAGGGACAGAACACTGAAGCTTTCTTT
NA	NA	TRBV7-9	TRBJ2-2	CASSRQVAGELFF	TGTGCCAGCAGCCGACAGGTGGCCGGGGAGCTGTTTTTT
NA	NA	TRBV7-2	TRBJ1-5	CASSLAPGMGQPQHF	TGTGCCAGCAGCTTAGCCCCAGGGATGGGTCAGCCCCAGCATTTT
NA	TRBD1	TRBV19	TRBJ1-2	CASSPRDREDYGYTF	TGTGCCAGTAGTCCGCGGGACAGAGAGGACTATGGCTACACCTTC
NA	TRBD2	TRBV6-2/TRBV6-3	TRBJ2-5	CASSSARAGEFGKTQYF	TGTGCCAGCAGTTCCGCCCGAGCGGGGGAGTTCGGAAAGACCCAGTACTTC
NA	TRBD1	TRBV6-6	TRBJ1-5	CASKETGTNNQPQHF	TGTGCCAGCAAAGAGACAGGGACAAACAATCAGCCCCAGCATTTT
NA	NA	TRBV19	TRBJ1-1	CARRGGSNTEAFF	TGTGCCAGGCGGGGGGGGTCTAACACTGAAGCTTTCTTT
NA	TRBD2	TRBV5-1	TRBJ2-5	CASSPSGGEETQYF	TGCGCCAGCAGCCCAAGCGGGGGGGAAGAGACCCAGTACTTC
NA	TRBD1	TRBV6-5	TRBJ1-2	CASSYDRARGYTF	TGTGCCAGCAGTTACGACAGGGCGAGAGGCTACACCTTC
NA	NA	TRBV28	TRBJ2-4	CASSKQGRVKNIQYF	TGTGCCAGCAGCAAACAGGGAAGGGTAAAAAACATTCAGTACTTC
NA	NA	TRBV2	TRBJ1-1	CASRPSARGTEAFF	TGTGCCAGCAGACCGTCCGCCCGAGGCACTGAAGCTTTCTTT
NA	NA	TRBV29-1	TRBJ1-2	CSVEDLLQGGYTF	TGCAGCGTTGAAGATCTTCTCCAGGGGGGCTACACCTTC
NA	TRBD1	TRBV7-2	TRBJ1-6	CASSLTNRGNSPLHF	TGTGCCAGCAGCTTAACTAACAGGGGTAATTCACCCCTCCACTTT
NA	TRBD1	TRBV9	TRBJ1-3	CASSPWTGRGGNTIYF	TGTGCCAGCAGCCCTTGGACAGGGCGGGGAGGAAACACCATATATTTT
once	NA	TRBV2	TRBJ1-1	CASRSQGIGEAFF	TGTGCCAGCAGATCCCAGGGGATTGGTGAAGCTTTCTTT
few	NA	TRBV4-3	TRBJ1-2	CASSQDGQGSLYGYTF	TGCGCCAGCAGCCAAGACGGACAAGGGTCGTTATATGGCTACACCTTC
NA	TRBD1	TRBV28	TRBJ2-1	CASSPGQGNNEQFF	TGTGCCAGCAGTCCTGGACAGGGGAACAATGAGCAGTTCTTC
NA	TRBD2	TRBV19	TRBJ2-2	CASSIRGGQAGELFF	TGTGCCAGTAGTATTCGGGGGGGCCAGGCCGGGGAGCTGTTTTTT
NA	TRBD1	TRBV28	TRBJ1-5	CASTRVGQGRQPQHF	TGTGCCAGCACCCGGGTAGGACAGGGCCGGCAGCCCCAGCATTTT
NA	TRBD1	TRBV18	TRBJ1-1	CASSSDRAVPEAFF	TGTGCCAGCTCCTCGGACAGGGCGGTACCTGAAGCTTTCTTT
NA	TRBD1	TRBV6-2/TRBV6-3	TRBJ1-4	CASSHRGAKTRTNEKLFF	TGTGCCAGCAGCCACAGGGGGGCGAAAACGAGAACTAATGAAAAACTGTTTTTT
NA	TRBD1	TRBV3-1/TRBV3-2	TRBJ1-1	CASSRRQGLMNTEAFF	TGTGCCAGCAGCCGGAGACAGGGGCTTATGAACACTGAAGCTTTCTTT
NA	NA	TRBV27	TRBJ1-6	CASSSRSNSPLHF	TGTGCCAGCAGCTCCCGGTCAAATTCACCCCTCCACTTT
once	NA	TRBV12-3/TRBV12-4	TRBJ2-1	CASSKTQNEQFF	TGTGCCAGCAGTAAGACACAGAATGAGCAGTTCTTC
NA	NA	TRBV9	TRBJ2-3	CASSADSPATDTQYF	TGTGCCAGCAGCGCGGACAGCCCTGCCACAGATACGCAGTATTTT